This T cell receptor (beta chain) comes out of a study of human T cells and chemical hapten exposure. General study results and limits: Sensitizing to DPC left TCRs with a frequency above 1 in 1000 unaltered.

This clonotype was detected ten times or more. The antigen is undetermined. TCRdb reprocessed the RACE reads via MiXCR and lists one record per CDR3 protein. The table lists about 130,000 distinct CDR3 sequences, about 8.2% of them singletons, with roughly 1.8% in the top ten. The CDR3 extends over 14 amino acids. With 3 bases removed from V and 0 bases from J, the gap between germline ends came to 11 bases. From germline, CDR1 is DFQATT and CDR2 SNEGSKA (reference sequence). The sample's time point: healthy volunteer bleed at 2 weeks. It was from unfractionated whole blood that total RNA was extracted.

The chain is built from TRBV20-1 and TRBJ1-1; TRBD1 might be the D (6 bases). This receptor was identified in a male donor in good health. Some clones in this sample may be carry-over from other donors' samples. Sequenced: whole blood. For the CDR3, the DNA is TGCAGTGCTAGCAGGACAGCCTTGAACACTGAAGCTTTCTTT. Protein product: CSASRTALNTEAFF.